This T cell receptor (beta chain) came from a study of T cell responses to AZD1222 COVID-19 vaccine. Study-level results: White British ancestry dominated among donors, who included more females, and clonal diversity was possibly underestimated. The repertoires were collected only after the peak T cell response. Close to half of all spike-specific TCRs reportedly target regions of the variants that are unmutated. Increases in Spike-specific TCR breadth and depth were seen after two AZD1222 doses.

Assay used: immunoSEQ multiplex PCR; TCRdb lists only in-frame clones, some missing. The sample holds just over 150,000 clones; just over 90% are singletons and the top ten take around 1.9%. This clone appeared once. Antigen: not known. V lost 1 base and J lost 6, with 9 bases in between. This CDR3 region has 14 residues. CDR1 SGHTA and CDR2 FQGTGA come from the germline V gene. The input for sequencing was peripheral blood, taken on day 0 of AZD1222 vaccination. This clonotype originated in an adult in good health. This chain links TRBV7-3 with TRBJ1-4, with D hard to call. CDR3: CASSLINLDEKLFF. Written as DNA, the CDR3 is TGTGCCAGCAGCTTAATCAACCTAGATGAAAAACTGTTTTTT.